This TCR beta chain emerged from a study of spatial heterogeneity in lung cancer. Across the whole study: Beta-chain sequences consistently outnumbered alpha-chain sequences in detection.

This clonotype has only a few counts. Its antigen remains unidentified. V was clipped by 4 bases and J by 10 bases; unmatched bases: 6. This CDR3 is built from 13 residues. CDR1 and CDR2 from the germline V gene are SGHNT and YENEEA. In TCRdb, the 5' RACE reads were re-called with MiXCR into one record per CDR3 protein. The sample includes more than 60,000 distinct CDR3 sequences, 8% of them seen just once. Regarding time point: sample taken at primary tumor resection. There were 72 donors, all of them untreated patients with early-stage non-small cell lung cancer. Sequencing covered unsorted whole RNA taken from tumor, nontumor lung or frozen PBMC. General observations from the study: Circulating ubiquitous expanded tumor TCRs were observed more frequently at resection than at follow-up.

This receptor was obtained from a male donor with early-stage non-small cell lung cancer. The sequencing used PBMCs, collected at surgery. The V and J genes are TRBV11-3 and TRBJ1-2; 10 bases line up with TRBD1. CDR3 in DNA: TGTGCCAGCAGCTACAGTGGGACAGGGGACTACACCTTC. Its protein product is CASSYSGTGDYTF.